This T cell receptor beta chain emerged from a study of human T cells and chemical hapten exposure. For the study at large: Per-sample TCR yield variability stemmed mainly from small pooled library volume differences. Findings of the study overall: DPC sensitization left the count of TCRs above 1 in 1000 unchanged.

In regard to this clonotype: Its antigen is undetermined.

Specified time point: healthy volunteer bleed at 2 weeks. Sequencing started from total RNA isolated from unfractionated whole blood. The CDR3 covers 12 residues. The germline V gene encodes CDR1 SQVTM and CDR2 ANQGSEA. TCRdb reanalysed the RACE reads using MiXCR and keeps one entry per CDR3 protein. Here the sample spans about 130,000 distinct CDR3 sequences, roughly 9.5% being singletons. The chain couples TRBV29-1 to TRBJ1-2; possibly TRBD1 for D (5 bases). Sequenced sample: whole blood. The sequence came from a male donor in good health. Some clones in this sample may be carry-over from other donors' samples. The CDR3 is CTTSGTNYGYTF. Written as DNA, the CDR3 is TGCACAACCTCCGGGACGAACTATGGCTACACCTTC.